The source of this T cell receptor (beta chain) is a study of monozygotic twins with inflammatory bowel disease. Germline CDR1 and CDR2: SGHRS and YFSETQ. This CDR3 contains 14 residues. After re-calling the 5' RACE reads, TCRdb lists one entry per CDR3 protein, DNA absent. This sample's clone table lists some 440,000 distinct CDR3 sequences. The gene calls are TRBV5-1 and TRBJ1-1. Sequencing used blood. The sequence derives from a human donor with ulcerative colitis or Crohn's disease, or a healthy co-twin of an affected twin (not recorded which). CDR3 in amino acids: CASSFLGGSTEAFF.